The rows below give T cell receptor beta chains drawn from one sample of a study of T cells in Graves' hyperthyroidism and ophthalmopathy. TCRdb re-analysed the multiplex PCR reads in MiXCR, keeping a single row per CDR3 protein. The sample includes 550,000 to 650,000 distinct CDR3 sequences, 12% to 15% of them seen just once. The material sequenced was blood. These receptors were collected from a woman between 40 and 55 years old with Graves' hyperthyroidism. CDR3s include the opening cysteine and the closing phenylalanine or tryptophan. Each record gives: V gene, clone size, J gene, D gene, CDR3 protein, CDR3 DNA. D genes are given only for firm matches. Clone size is stated in some rows and not others, as once, few, many or a class when expanded.

>TRBV9|.|TRBJ2-3|TRBD2
CASSTKPGGRTTDTQYF
TGTGCCAGCAGCACAAAACCGGGAGGACGAACCACAGATACGCAGTATTTT
>TRBV9|.|TRBJ2-5|TRBD1
CASSVEPDRGSGETQYF
TGTGCCAGCAGCGTAGAACCGGACAGGGGTTCGGGGGAGACCCAGTACTTC
>TRBV4-2|.|TRBJ2-7|TRBD2
CASSQEGLAGGWYEQYF
TGTGCCAGCAGCCAAGAGGGGCTAGCGGGAGGATGGTACGAGCAGTACTTC
>TRBV11-3|many|TRBJ2-7|TRBD1
CASSLVSTGGYEQYF
TGTGCCAGCAGCTTAGTCTCGACAGGGGGGTACGAGCAGTACTTC
>TRBV29-1|few|TRBJ2-5|TRBD1
CSAGGQGAVETQYF
TGCAGCGCTGGGGGACAGGGGGCCGTCGAGACCCAGTACTTC
>TRBV7-3|many|TRBJ1-1|.
CASSAGLVKGEAFF
TGTGCCAGCAGCGCCGGGCTAGTAAAAGGTGAAGCTTTCTTT
>TRBV7-8|many|TRBJ2-1|.
CASSLAFAGVSYNEQFF
TGTGCCAGCAGCTTAGCGTTTGCAGGAGTCTCCTACAATGAGCAGTTCTTC
>TRBV6-2/TRBV6-3|.|TRBJ2-2|.
CAGSSGVYTGELFF
TGTGCCGGCAGTTCCGGGGTATACACCGGGGAGCTGTTTTTT
>TRBV28|many|TRBJ2-1|TRBD1
CASIRDRYNEQFF
TGTGCCAGCATCCGGGACAGATACAATGAGCAGTTCTTC
>TRBV7-9|.|TRBJ2-7|.
CASSLYGGAYEQYF
TGTGCCAGCAGCTTATACGGGGGCGCGTACGAGCAGTACTTC
>TRBV5-1|many|TRBJ2-3|TRBD1
CASSGGQFSSTDTQYF
TGCGCCAGCAGCGGGGGACAGTTCTCTAGCACAGATACGCAGTATTTT
>TRBV12-3/TRBV12-4|many|TRBJ1-2|TRBD1
CASSFGQGADYGYTF
TGTGCCAGCAGTTTCGGGCAGGGGGCGGACTATGGCTACACCTTC
>TRBV5-1|many|TRBJ2-7|TRBD2
CASSGRTSGSDEQYF
TGCGCCAGCAGCGGACGGACTAGCGGGAGTGACGAGCAGTACTTC
>TRBV10-1|.|TRBJ2-1|.
CASSELGSTWGEQFF
TGCGCCAGCAGTGAACTCGGGTCAACTTGGGGTGAGCAGTTCTTC
>TRBV30|many|TRBJ1-4|.
CALGYLGEKLFF
TGTGCTTTAGGGTATCTAGGTGAAAAACTGTTTTTT
>TRBV29-1|many|TRBJ2-1|TRBD2
CSVEPSGNYNEQFF
TGCAGCGTTGAACCTAGCGGGAACTACAATGAGCAGTTCTTC
>TRBV5-8|many|TRBJ2-4|TRBD1
CASSLEGTGSNIQYF
TGTGCCAGCAGCTTGGAAGGGACAGGGAGTAACATTCAGTACTTC
>TRBV20-1|many|TRBJ2-3|TRBD2
CSARVLAGGTQYF
TGCAGTGCTAGAGTACTAGCGGGAGGCACGCAGTATTTT
>TRBV12-5|many|TRBJ2-7|TRBD1
CASGLSGTGHYEQYF
TGTGCTAGTGGTTTGTCCGGGACAGGGCACTACGAGCAGTACTTC
>TRBV28|.|TRBJ2-3|.
CASNKQGSTDTQYF
TGTGCCAGCAACAAACAGGGTAGCACAGATACGCAGTATTTT
>TRBV28|many|TRBJ2-7|.
CASSFRGGRESYEQYF
TGTGCCAGCAGTTTTCGGGGCGGCCGGGAGAGTTACGAGCAGTACTTC
>TRBV28|many|TRBJ2-7|.
CASRSGQYYEQYF
TGTGCCAGCAGGAGCGGACAGTACTACGAGCAGTACTTC
>TRBV18|many|TRBJ2-5|TRBD2
CASSPSGIRGETQYF
TGTGCCAGCTCACCTAGCGGGATCCGCGGGGAGACCCAGTACTTC
>TRBV19|.|TRBJ2-3|.
CASNAGTPDTQYF
TGTGCCAGTAATGCCGGGACCCCAGATACGCAGTATTTT
>TRBV30|many|TRBJ2-1|TRBD2
CAASGTSGYNEQFF
TGTGCCGCCTCCGGGACTAGCGGTTACAATGAGCAGTTCTTC
>TRBV25-1|few|TRBJ1-4|.
CASSERRGYHEKLFF
TGTGCCAGCAGTGAACGCAGGGGATATCATGAAAAACTGTTTTTT
>TRBV20-1|.|TRBJ2-5|.
CSAIPRETQYF
TGCAGTGCTATCCCGCGGGAGACCCAGTACTTC
>TRBV30|many|TRBJ1-1|.
CAWRVQGNTEAFF
TGTGCCTGGAGAGTACAGGGCAACACTGAAGCTTTCTTT
>TRBV4-1|few|TRBJ2-5|TRBD2
CASSQDRLAGGETQYF
TGCGCCAGCAGCCAAGATCGGCTAGCGGGAGGGGAGACCCAGTACTTC
>TRBV20-1|few|TRBJ1-1|TRBD1
CSAGTGLNTEAFF
TGCAGTGCTGGGACAGGGCTGAACACTGAAGCTTTCTTT
>TRBV5-1|few|TRBJ2-7|.
CASSLDRGPNEQYF
TGCGCCAGCAGCTTGGATAGGGGCCCCAACGAGCAGTACTTC
>TRBV6-1|.|TRBJ2-2|TRBD1
CASNPDRVDTGELVF
TGTGCCAGCAATCCGGACAGGGTAGACACCGGGGAGCTGGTTTTT
>TRBV27|.|TRBJ2-3|TRBD1
CASSDQTGNKDTQYF
TGTGCCAGCAGTGACCAGACAGGGAACAAAGATACGCAGTATTTT
>TRBV19|.|TRBJ2-1|TRBD2
CASSRLVAGTGNEQFF
TGTGCCAGTAGTAGACTCGTAGCGGGAACCGGCAATGAGCAGTTCTTC
>TRBV2|many|TRBJ2-2|TRBD1
CASSETGENTGELFF
TGTGCCAGCAGTGAAACAGGGGAGAACACCGGGGAGCTGTTTTTT
>TRBV11-2|many|TRBJ2-7|.
CASSLGTAQRYEQYF
TGTGCCAGCAGCTTAGGGACCGCTCAACGCTACGAGCAGTACTTC
>TRBV30|many|TRBJ1-5|.
CAWSVMDVNQPQHF
TGTGCCTGGAGTGTAATGGACGTTAATCAGCCCCAGCATTTT
>TRBV30|many|TRBJ2-5|.
CAWSVHGGVETQYF
TGTGCCTGGAGTGTACATGGTGGGGTAGAGACCCAGTACTTC
>TRBV12-3/TRBV12-4|once|TRBJ2-2|.
CASRGHLTGELFF
TGTGCCAGCAGGGGTCACCTCACCGGGGAGCTGTTTTTT
>TRBV4-1|few|TRBJ2-1|.
CASSQVGSWEQFF
TGCGCCAGCAGCCAAGTAGGATCATGGGAGCAGTTCTTC
>TRBV6-6|many|TRBJ2-7|.
CASSYSQEYEQYF
TGTGCCAGCAGTTACTCGCAAGAATACGAGCAGTACTTC
>TRBV9|.|TRBJ2-3|TRBD2
CASSPHHGLAGYTDTQYF
TGTGCCAGCAGCCCACACCACGGACTAGCGGGGTACACAGATACGCAGTATTTT
>TRBV19|many|TRBJ2-3|TRBD2
CASSINPLAGGYSTDTQYF
TGTGCCAGTAGTATAAACCCCCTAGCGGGAGGCTACTCCACAGATACGCAGTATTTT
>TRBV10-3|.|TRBJ2-3|TRBD2
CAISESPGRSSGVSTDTQYF
TGTGCCATCAGTGAGAGCCCAGGGCGAAGTAGCGGGGTCAGCACAGATACGCAGTATTTT